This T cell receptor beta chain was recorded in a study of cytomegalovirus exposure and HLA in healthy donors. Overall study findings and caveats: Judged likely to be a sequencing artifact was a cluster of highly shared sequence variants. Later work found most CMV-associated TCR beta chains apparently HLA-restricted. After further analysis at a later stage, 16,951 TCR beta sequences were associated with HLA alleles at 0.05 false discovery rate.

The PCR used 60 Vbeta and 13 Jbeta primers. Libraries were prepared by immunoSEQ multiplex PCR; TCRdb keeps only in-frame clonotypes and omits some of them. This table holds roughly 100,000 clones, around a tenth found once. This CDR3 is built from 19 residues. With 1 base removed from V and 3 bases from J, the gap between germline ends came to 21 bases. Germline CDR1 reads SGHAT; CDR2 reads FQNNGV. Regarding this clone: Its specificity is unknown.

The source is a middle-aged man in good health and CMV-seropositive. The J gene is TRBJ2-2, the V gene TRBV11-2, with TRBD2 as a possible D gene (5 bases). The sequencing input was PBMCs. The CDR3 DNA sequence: TGTGCCAGCAGCTTAGTTTTTTTGGGGAGCCTTTGGGACACCGGGGAGCTGTTTTTT. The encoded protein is CASSLVFLGSLWDTGELFF.